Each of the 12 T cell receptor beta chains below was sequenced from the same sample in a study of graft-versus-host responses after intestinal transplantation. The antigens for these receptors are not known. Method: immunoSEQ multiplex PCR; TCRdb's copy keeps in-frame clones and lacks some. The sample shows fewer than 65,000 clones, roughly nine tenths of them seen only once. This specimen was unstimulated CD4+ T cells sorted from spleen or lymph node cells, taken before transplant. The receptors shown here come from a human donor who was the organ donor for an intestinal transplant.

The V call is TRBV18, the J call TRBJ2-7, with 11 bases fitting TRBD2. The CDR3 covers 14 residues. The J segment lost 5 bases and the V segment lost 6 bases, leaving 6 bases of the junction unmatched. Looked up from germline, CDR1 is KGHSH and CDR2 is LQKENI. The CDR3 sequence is CASSPTSGSDEQYF. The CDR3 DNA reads TGTGCCAGCTCCCCCACTAGCGGGAGCGACGAGCAGTACTTC. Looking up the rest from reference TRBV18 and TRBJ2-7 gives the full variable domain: NAGVMQNPRHLVRRRGQEARLRCSPMKGHSHVYWYRQLPEEGLKFMVYLQKENIIDESGMPKERFSAEFPKEGPSILRIQQVVRGDSAAYFCASSPTSGSDEQYFGPGTRLTVT.

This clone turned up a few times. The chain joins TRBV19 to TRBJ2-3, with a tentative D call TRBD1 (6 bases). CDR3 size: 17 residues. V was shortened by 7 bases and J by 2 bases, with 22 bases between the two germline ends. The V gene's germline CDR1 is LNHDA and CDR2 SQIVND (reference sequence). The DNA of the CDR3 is TGTGCCAGTATGGACAGCTCCCTTGGTAGAGACACAGATACGCAGTATTTT. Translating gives CASMDSSLGRDTDTQYF.

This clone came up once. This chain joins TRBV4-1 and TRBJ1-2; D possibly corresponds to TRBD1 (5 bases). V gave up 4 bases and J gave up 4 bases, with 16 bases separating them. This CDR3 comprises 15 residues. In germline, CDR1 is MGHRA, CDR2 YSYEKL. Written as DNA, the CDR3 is TGCGCCAGCAGCCCCATCCAGGGCCTCCCCTATGGCTACACCTTC. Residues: CASSPIQGLPYGYTF.

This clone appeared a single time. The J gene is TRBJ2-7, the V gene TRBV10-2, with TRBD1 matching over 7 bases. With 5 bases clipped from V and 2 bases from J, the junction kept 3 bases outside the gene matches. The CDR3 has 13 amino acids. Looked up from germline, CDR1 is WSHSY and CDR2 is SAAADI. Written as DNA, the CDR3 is TGCGCCAGCAGTCGACAGGGTACCTACGAGCAGTACTTC. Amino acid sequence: CASSRQGTYEQYF.

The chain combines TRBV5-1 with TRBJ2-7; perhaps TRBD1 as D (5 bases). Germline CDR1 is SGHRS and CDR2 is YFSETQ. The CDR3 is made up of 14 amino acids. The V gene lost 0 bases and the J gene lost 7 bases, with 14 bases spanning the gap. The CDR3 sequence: CASSLGQPGVEQYF. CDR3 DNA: TGCGCCAGCAGCTTGGGACAGCCAGGAGTAGAGCAGTACTTC.

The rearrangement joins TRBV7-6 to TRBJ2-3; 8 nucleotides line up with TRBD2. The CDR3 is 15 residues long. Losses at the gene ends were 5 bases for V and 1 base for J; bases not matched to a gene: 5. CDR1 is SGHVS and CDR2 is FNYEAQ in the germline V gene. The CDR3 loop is CASSPAGLGTDTQYF. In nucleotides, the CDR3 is TGTGCCAGCAGCCCCGCGGGACTAGGCACAGATACGCAGTATTTT.

CDR3 DNA sequence: TGCGCCAGCAGCGCCTTCACCGGGACTGCAGCCTACGAGCAGTACTTC. It yields the protein CASSAFTGTAAYEQYF. The V call is TRBV5-1, the J call TRBJ2-7, with D maybe TRBD2 (6 bases). Germline V gene lookup returns CDR1 SGHRS and CDR2 YFSETQ. This CDR3 is built from 16 residues. Trimming removed 4 bases at V and 2 bases at J, with 19 bases between. Complete variable domain (other parts from reference TRBV5-1 and TRBJ2-7): KAGVTQTPRYLIKTRGQQVTLSCSPISGHRSVSWYQQTPGQGLQFLFEYFSETQRNKGNFPGRFSGRQFSNSRSEMNVSTLELGDSALYLCASSAFTGTAAYEQYFGPGTRLTVT.

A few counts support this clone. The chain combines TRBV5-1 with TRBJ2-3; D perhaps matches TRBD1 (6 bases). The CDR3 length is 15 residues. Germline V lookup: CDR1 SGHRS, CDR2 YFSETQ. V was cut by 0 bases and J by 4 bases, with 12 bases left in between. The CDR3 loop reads CASSLVQGVPDTQYF. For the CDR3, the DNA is TGCGCCAGCAGCTTGGTACAGGGTGTCCCAGATACGCAGTATTTT.

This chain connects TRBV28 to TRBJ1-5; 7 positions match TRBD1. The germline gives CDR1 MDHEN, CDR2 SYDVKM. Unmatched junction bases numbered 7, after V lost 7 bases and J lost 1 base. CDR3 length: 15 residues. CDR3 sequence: CASTPGQRSNQPQHF. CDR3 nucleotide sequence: TGTGCCAGCACCCCGGGACAGAGGAGCAATCAGCCCCAGCATTTT. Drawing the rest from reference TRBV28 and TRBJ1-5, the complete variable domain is DVKVTQSSRYLVKRTGEKVFLECVQDMDHENMFWYRQDPGLGLRLIYFSYDVKMKEKGDIPEGYSVSREKKERFSLILESASTNQTSMYLCASTPGQRSNQPQHFGDGTRLSIL.

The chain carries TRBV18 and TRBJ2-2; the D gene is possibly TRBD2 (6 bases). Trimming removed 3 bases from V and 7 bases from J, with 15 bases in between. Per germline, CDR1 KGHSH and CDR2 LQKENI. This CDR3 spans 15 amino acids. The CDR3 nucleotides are TGTGCCAGCTCACCGGTCCGGGAGTCCGGCGGGGAGCTGTTTTTT. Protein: CASSPVRESGGELFF.

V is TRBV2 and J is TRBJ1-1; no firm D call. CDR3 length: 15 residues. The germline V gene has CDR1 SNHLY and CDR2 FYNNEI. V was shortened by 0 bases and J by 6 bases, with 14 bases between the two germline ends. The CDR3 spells CASSEALGAAPEAFF. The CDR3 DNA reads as TGTGCCAGCAGTGAAGCCCTTGGAGCAGCCCCTGAAGCTTTCTTT.

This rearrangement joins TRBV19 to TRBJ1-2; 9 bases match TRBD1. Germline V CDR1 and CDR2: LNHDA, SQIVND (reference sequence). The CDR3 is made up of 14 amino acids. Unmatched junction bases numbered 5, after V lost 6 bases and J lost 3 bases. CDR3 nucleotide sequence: TGTGCCAGTAGATCCCGGGACAGGGACTATGGCTACACCTTC. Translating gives CASRSRDRDYGYTF.